The present T cell receptor beta chain was sequenced within a study of shared clonotypes between healthy human individuals. Profiled with immunoSEQ multiplex PCR; TCRdb holds only in-frame clones, not every one. The repertoire holds 750,000 to 1,000,000 clones, with 80% to 95% as singletons. The CDR3 loop spans 14 amino acids. The junction had 5 bases not matched to a gene; V was cut back by 6 bases and J by 0 bases. Germline CDR1 and CDR2: MNHEY and SMNVEV (reference sequence). Terminally differentiated effector memory CD45RA+ cells were excluded by CCR7 positive selection of CD45RO-negative cells. The sample consisted of naive CD8+ T cells sorted from blood. The receptor was derived from a man aged 25 to 45 in good health. The rearrangement uses TRBV27 and TRBJ2-7, with TRBD2 identical over 7 bases. Here the CDR3 DNA reads TGTGCCAGCAGCCACGCTAGCGGCTCCTACGAGCAGTACTTC. It encodes CASSHASGSYEQYF.